Below, one T cell receptor beta chain is given with its context. This specimen belongs to a study of blood T cell repertoires in COVID-19. Data came from immunoSEQ multiplex PCR; TCRdb stores just in-frame clones and leaves some out. The repertoire consists of roughly 240,000 clones, with approximately 86% occurring once and the leading ten covering 1.5% to 2%. The origin of this receptor is a woman aged 55-69 years who had recovered from COVID-19. Material: peripheral blood.

CDR3 nucleotide sequence: TGTGCCAGCTCACCTGGAGGCCCGACCGGGGAGCTGTTTTTT. Translated: CASSPGGPTGELFF. The chain is built from TRBV18 and TRBJ2-2, with D maybe TRBD2 (5 bases). The V and J ends lost 3 bases and 5 bases respectively, with 10 bases between them. CDR3 length: 14 residues. Germline V gene data show CDR1 as KGHSH and CDR2 as LQKENI.